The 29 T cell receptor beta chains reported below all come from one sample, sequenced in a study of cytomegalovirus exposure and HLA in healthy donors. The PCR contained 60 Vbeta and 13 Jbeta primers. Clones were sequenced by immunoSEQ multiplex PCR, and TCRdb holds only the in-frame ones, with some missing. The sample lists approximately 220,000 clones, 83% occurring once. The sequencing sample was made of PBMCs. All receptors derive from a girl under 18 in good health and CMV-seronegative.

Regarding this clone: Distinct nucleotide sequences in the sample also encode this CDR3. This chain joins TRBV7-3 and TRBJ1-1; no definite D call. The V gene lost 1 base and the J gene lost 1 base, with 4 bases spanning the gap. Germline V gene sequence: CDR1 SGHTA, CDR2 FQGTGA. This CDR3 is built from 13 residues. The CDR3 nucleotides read TGTGCCAGCAGCTTAAGTCGGAACACTGAAGCTTTCTTT. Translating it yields CASSLSRNTEAFF.

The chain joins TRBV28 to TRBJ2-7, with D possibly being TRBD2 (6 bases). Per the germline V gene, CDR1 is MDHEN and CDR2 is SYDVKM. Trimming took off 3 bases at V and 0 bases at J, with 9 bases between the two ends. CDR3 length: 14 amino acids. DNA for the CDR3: TGTGCCAGCAGTTTGTGGGGGGACTCCTACGAGCAGTACTTC. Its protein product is CASSLWGDSYEQYF.

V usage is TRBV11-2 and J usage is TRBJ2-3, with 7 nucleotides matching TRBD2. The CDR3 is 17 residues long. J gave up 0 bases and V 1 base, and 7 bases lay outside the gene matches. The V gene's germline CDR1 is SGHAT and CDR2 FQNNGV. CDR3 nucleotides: TGTGCCAGCAGCTTAGGGACCGGGAGGACCAGCACAGATACGCAGTATTTT. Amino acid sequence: CASSLGTGRTSTDTQYF.

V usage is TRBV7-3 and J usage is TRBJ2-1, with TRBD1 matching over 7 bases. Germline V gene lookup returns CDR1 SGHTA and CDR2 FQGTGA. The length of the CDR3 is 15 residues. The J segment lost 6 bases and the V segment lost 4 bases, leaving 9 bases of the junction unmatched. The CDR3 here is CASSSRDSPINEQFF. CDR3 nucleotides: TGTGCCAGCAGCTCTCGGGACAGCCCTATCAATGAGCAGTTCTTC.

The CDR3 spells CASSEGNSGNEQFF. CDR3 nucleotides: TGTGCCAGCAGTGAAGGAAATAGCGGAAATGAGCAGTTCTTC. This sequence joins TRBV6-1 and TRBJ2-1; tentative D call: TRBD2 (6 bases). Germline V gives CDR1 MNHNS, CDR2 SASEGT. This CDR3 has 14 residues. Trimming stripped 1 base from V and 7 bases from J, with 11 bases between.

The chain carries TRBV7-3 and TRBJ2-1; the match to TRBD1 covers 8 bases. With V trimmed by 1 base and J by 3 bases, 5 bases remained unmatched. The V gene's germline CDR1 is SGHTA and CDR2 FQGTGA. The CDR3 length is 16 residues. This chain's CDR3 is CASSLNGQGSYNEQFF. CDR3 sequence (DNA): TGTGCCAGCAGCTTAAACGGACAGGGAAGCTACAATGAGCAGTTCTTC.

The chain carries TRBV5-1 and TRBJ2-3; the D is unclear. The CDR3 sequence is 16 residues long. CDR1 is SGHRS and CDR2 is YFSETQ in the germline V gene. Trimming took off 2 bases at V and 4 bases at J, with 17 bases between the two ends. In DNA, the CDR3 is TGCGCCAGCAGCTTACAGTTATCAGGCTTTCCAGATACGCAGTATTTT. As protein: CASSLQLSGFPDTQYF.

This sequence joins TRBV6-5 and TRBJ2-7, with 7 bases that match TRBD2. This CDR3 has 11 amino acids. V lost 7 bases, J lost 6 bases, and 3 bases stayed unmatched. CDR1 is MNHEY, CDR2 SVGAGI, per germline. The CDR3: CASKTGGEQYF. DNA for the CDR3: TGTGCCAGCAAGACGGGGGGCGAGCAGTACTTC.

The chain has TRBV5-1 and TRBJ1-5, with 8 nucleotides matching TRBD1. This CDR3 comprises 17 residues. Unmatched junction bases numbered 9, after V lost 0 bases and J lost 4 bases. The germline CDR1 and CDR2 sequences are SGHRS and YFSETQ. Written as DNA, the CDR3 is TGCGCCAGCAGCTTGGGCGCTAGAGGACAGGGAAATCAGCCCCAGCATTTT. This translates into CASSLGARGQGNQPQHF.

The CDR3: CASSLGLGTYEQYF. The CDR3 nucleotides are TGTGCCAGCAGTTTAGGACTAGGGACCTACGAGCAGTACTTC. V and J are TRBV28 and TRBJ2-7; 7 nucleotides match TRBD2. V shed 2 bases and J 2 bases; nucleotides not matched to a gene: 3. Germline loops: CDR1 MDHEN, CDR2 SYDVKM. CDR3 length: 14 amino acids.

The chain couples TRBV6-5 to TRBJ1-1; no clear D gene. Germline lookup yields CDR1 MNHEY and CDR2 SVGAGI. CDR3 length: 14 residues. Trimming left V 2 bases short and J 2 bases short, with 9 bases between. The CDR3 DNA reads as TGTGCCAGCAGTTACGAGGGAAGAAACACTGAAGCTTTCTTT. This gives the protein CASSYEGRNTEAFF.

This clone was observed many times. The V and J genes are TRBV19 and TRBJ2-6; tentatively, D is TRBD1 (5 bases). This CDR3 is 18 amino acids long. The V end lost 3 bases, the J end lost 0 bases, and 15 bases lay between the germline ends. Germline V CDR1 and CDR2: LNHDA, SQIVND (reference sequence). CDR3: CASSIPNRLPSGANVLTF. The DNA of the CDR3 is TGTGCCAGTAGTATCCCAAACAGGTTACCCTCTGGGGCCAACGTCCTGACTTTC.

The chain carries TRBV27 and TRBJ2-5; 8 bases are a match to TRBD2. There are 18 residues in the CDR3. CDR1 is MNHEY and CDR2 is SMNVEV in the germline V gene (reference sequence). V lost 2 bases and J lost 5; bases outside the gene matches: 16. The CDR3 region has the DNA TGTGCCAGCAGTTTAATAGGGAAGCACGGGAGGGCCGTTGAGACCCAGTACTTC. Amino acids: CASSLIGKHGRAVETQYF.

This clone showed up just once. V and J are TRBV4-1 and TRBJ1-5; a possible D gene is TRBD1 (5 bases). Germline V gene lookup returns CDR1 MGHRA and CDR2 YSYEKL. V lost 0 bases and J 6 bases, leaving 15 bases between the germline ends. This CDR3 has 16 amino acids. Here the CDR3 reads CASSQEGTQVGQPQHF. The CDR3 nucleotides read TGCGCCAGCAGCCAAGAAGGGACTCAAGTTGGTCAGCCCCAGCATTTT.

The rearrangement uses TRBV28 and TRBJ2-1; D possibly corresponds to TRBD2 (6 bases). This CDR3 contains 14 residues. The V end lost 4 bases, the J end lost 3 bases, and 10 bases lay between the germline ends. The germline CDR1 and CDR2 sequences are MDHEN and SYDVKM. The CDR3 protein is CASSWASDYNEQFF. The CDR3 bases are TGTGCCAGCAGTTGGGCTAGCGACTACAATGAGCAGTTCTTC.

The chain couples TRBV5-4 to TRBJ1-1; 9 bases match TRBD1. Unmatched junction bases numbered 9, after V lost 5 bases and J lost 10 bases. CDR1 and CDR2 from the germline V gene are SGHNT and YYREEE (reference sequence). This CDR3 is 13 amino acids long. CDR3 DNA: TGTGCCAGCAGTTGGACAGGGGCCTCCTCAGCTTTCTTT. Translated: CASSWTGASSAFF. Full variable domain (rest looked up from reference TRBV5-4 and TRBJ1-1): ETGVTQSPTHLIKTRGQQVTLRCSSQSGHNTVSWYQQALGQGPQFIFQYYREEENGRGNFPPRFSGLQFPNYSSELNVNALELDDSALYLCASSWTGASSAFFGQGTRLTVV.

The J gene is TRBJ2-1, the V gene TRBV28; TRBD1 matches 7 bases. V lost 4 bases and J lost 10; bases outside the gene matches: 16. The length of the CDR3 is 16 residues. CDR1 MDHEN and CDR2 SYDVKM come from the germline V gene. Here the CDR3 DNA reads TGTGCCAGCAGTTCCCTGACAGGGTACTACAATGCGGAGCAGTTCTTC. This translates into CASSSLTGYYNAEQFF.

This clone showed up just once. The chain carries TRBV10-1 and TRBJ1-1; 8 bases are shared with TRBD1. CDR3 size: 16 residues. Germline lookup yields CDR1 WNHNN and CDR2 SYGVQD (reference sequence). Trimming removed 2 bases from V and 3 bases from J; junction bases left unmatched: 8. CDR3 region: CASSERAGGFHTEAFF. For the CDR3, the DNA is TGCGCCAGCAGTGAGCGGGCAGGGGGCTTTCACACTGAAGCTTTCTTT.

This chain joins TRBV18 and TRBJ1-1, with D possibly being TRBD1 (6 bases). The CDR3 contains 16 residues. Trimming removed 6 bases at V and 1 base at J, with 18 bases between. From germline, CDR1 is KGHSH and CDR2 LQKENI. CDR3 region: CASSTLNRATNTEAFF. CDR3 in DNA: TGTGCCAGCTCCACGCTCAACAGGGCTACGAACACTGAAGCTTTCTTT.

CDR3 sequence: CASSLLKETQYF. CDR3 coding DNA: TGTGCCAGCAGCTTGCTAAAAGAGACCCAGTACTTC. The chain combines TRBV5-6 with TRBJ2-5; no firm D call. The V gene lost 1 base and the J gene lost 3 bases, with 4 bases spanning the gap. The CDR3 sequence is 12 residues long. Germline CDR1 SGHDT, CDR2 YYEEEE.

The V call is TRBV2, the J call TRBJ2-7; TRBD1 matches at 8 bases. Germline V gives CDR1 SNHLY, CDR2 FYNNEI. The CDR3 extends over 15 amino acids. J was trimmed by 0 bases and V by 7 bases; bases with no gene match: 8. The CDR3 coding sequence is TGTGCCAGCAAACCGGGACAGGTAAACTCCTACGAGCAGTACTTC. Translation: CASKPGQVNSYEQYF.

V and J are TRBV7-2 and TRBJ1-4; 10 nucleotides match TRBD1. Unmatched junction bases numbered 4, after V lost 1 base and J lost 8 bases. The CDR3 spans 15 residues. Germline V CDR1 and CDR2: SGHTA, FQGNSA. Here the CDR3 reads CASSLGGTGAEKLFF. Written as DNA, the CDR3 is TGTGCCAGCAGCTTAGGGGGGACAGGGGCCGAAAAACTGTTTTTT.

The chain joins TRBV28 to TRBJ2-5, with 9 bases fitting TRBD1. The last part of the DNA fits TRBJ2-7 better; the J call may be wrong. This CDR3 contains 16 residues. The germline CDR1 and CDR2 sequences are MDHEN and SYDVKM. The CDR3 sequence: CASSRAVGTGYHEQYF. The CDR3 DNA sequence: TGTGCCAGCAGTCGGGCGGTAGGGACAGGGTATCACGAGCAGTACTTC.

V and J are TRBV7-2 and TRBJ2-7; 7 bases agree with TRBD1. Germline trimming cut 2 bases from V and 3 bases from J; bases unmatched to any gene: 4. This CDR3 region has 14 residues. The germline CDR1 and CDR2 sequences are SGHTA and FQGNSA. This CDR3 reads CASSLTGTDYEQYF. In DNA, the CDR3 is TGTGCCAGCAGCTTAACTGGGACAGACTACGAGCAGTACTTC.

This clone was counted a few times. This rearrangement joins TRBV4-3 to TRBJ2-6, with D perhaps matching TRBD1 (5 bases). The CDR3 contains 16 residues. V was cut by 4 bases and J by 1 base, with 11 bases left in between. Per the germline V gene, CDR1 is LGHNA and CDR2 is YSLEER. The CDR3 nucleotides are TGCGCCAGCAGCCCGAAAACAGGTTCTGGGGCCAACGTCCTGACTTTC. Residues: CASSPKTGSGANVLTF.

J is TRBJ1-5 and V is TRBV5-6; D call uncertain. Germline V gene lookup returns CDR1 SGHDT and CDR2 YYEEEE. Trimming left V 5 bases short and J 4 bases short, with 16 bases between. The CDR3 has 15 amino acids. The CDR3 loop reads CASSDRGGRNQPQHF. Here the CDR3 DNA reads TGTGCCAGCAGTGATCGGGGAGGACGGAATCAGCCCCAGCATTTT. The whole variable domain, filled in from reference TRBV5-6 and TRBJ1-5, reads DAGVTQSPTHLIKTRGQQVTLRCSPKSGHDTVSWYQQALGQGPQFIFQYYEEEERQRGNFPDRFSGHQFPNYSSELNVNALLLGDSALYLCASSDRGGRNQPQHFGDGTRLSIL.

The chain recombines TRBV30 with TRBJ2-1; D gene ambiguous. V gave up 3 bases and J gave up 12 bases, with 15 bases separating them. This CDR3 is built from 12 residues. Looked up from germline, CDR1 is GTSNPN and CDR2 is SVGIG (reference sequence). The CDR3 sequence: CAWSPRSSLQFF. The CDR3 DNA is TGTGCCTGGAGCCCACGGTCGAGCCTGCAGTTCTTC.

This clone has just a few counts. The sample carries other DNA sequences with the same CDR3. In DNA, the CDR3 is TGTGCCAGCAGTTTAAGACAGACCTATGGCTACACCTTC. Translated: CASSLRQTYGYTF. The V call is TRBV28, the J call TRBJ1-2, with D perhaps TRBD1 (5 bases). The germline CDR1 and CDR2 sequences are MDHEN and SYDVKM. With 2 bases removed from V and 4 bases from J, the gap between germline ends came to 8 bases. The CDR3 totals 13 residues.

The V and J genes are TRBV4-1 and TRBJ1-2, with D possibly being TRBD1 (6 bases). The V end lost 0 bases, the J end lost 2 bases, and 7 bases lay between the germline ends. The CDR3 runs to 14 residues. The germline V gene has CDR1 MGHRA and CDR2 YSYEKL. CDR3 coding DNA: TGCGCCAGCAGCCAAGAGCAGGGGAACTATGGCTACACCTTC. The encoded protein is CASSQEQGNYGYTF.